Listed below are T cell receptor beta chains from one sample, sequenced in a study of control samples from healthy donors and cancer patients. The method was immunoSEQ multiplex PCR; TCRdb's version includes in-frame clones alone and lacks a portion of them. The sample records tens of thousands of clones, around 70% being singletons. The specimen sequenced was formalin-fixed, paraffin-embedded tissue. These receptor sequences come from a male donor with melanoma. Each CDR3 is given with its conserved first and last residue. The D gene is left open where the match is weak. Clone size is shown for a subset of rows, as once, few, many or a class of expanded clone.

V gene: TRBV28
D gene: TRBD1
clone size: many
J gene: TRBJ2-1
CDR3 DNA: TGTGCCAGCAAAGTCCCCCGGGGACAGGAAACCTCAAGCTCCTACAATGAGCAGTTCTTC
CDR3 protein: CASKVPRGQETSSSYNEQFF

V gene: TRBV27
D gene: -
clone size: -
J gene: TRBJ1-1
CDR3 DNA: TGTGCCAGCAGTATTAGCCAGGGACACACTGAAGCTTTCTTT
CDR3 protein: CASSISQGHTEAFF

V gene: TRBV10-3
D gene: TRBD1
clone size: -
J gene: TRBJ2-7
CDR3 DNA: TGTGCCATCAGTGAGTTACAGGGGACGAGAAACGAGCAGTACTTC
CDR3 protein: CAISELQGTRNEQYF

V gene: TRBV29-1
D gene: TRBD2
clone size: -
J gene: TRBJ2-7
CDR3 DNA: TGCAGCGTTCGCGGGGGGGACCTAGGGCAGTACTTC
CDR3 protein: CSVRGGDLGQYF

V gene: TRBV4-1
D gene: -
clone size: -
J gene: TRBJ2-3
CDR3 DNA: TGCGCCAGCAGCCAAGATCGGTACCGGGGGGCAGGCACAGATACGCAGTATTTT
CDR3 protein: CASSQDRYRGAGTDTQYF

V gene: TRBV6-1
D gene: -
clone size: -
J gene: TRBJ2-3
CDR3 DNA: TGTGCCAGCAGTGATTACGGGGTATCAGATACGCAGTATTTT
CDR3 protein: CASSDYGVSDTQYF

V gene: TRBV18
D gene: -
clone size: -
J gene: TRBJ1-4
CDR3 DNA: TGTGCCAGCTCACCCACACTCGGTTGGGCGAAAAATGAAAAACTGTTTTTT
CDR3 protein: CASSPTLGWAKNEKLFF

V gene: TRBV7-2
D gene: -
clone size: -
J gene: TRBJ2-7
CDR3 DNA: TGTGCCAGCAGCTTCGGCCCTTCCGAGCAGTACTTC
CDR3 protein: CASSFGPSEQYF

V gene: TRBV5-1
D gene: -
clone size: once
J gene: TRBJ1-4
CDR3 DNA: TGCGCCAGCAGCTATTCATCAAGGAGGGGTGAAAAACTGTTTTTT
CDR3 protein: CASSYSSRRGEKLFF

V gene: TRBV29-1
D gene: -
clone size: -
J gene: TRBJ2-1
CDR3 DNA: TGCAGCGTTGAAAAAGGAGGGGGATACAATGAGCAGTTCTTC
CDR3 protein: CSVEKGGGYNEQFF

V gene: TRBV19
D gene: -
clone size: once
J gene: TRBJ2-5
CDR3 DNA: TGTGCCAGTAGTATGGACGCAGGGATCCAAGAGACCCAGTACTTC
CDR3 protein: CASSMDAGIQETQYF

V gene: TRBV9
D gene: TRBD1
clone size: -
J gene: TRBJ1-2
CDR3 DNA: TGTGCCAGCAGCGCACCATCAGGGGGCTTTAACTATGGCTACACCTTC
CDR3 protein: CASSAPSGGFNYGYTF

V gene: TRBV6-5
D gene: -
clone size: few
J gene: TRBJ1-1
CDR3 DNA: TGTGCCAGCCGCCGGACAACCATGGACACTGAAGCTTTCTTT
CDR3 protein: CASRRTTMDTEAFF

V gene: TRBV7-8
D gene: -
clone size: -
J gene: TRBJ2-2
CDR3 DNA: TGTGCCAGCAGCTTAGCGCCGCCACCTACCACCGGGGAGCTGTTTTTT
CDR3 protein: CASSLAPPPTTGELFF

V gene: TRBV27
D gene: -
clone size: -
J gene: TRBJ1-2
CDR3 DNA: TGTGCCAGCAGTTTATCAGGGGCAAACTATGGCTACACCTTC
CDR3 protein: CASSLSGANYGYTF

V gene: TRBV19
D gene: -
clone size: -
J gene: TRBJ2-3
CDR3 DNA: TGTGCTAGTAGTATCTCCCTAGCAGATACGCAGTATTTT
CDR3 protein: CASSISLADTQYF

V gene: TRBV5-6
D gene: TRBD1
clone size: -
J gene: TRBJ2-7
CDR3 DNA: TGTGCCAGCAGCTGGGGTGGGACAGGGTTCTACGAGCAGTACTTC
CDR3 protein: CASSWGGTGFYEQYF

V gene: TRBV7-2
D gene: TRBD2
clone size: -
J gene: TRBJ2-5
CDR3 DNA: TGTGCCAGCAGCTTAGTTTCGTCTAGCGGGAGTGGATTTTGGGAGACCCAGTACTTC
CDR3 protein: CASSLVSSSGSGFWETQYF

V gene: TRBV6-5
D gene: -
clone size: -
J gene: TRBJ2-7
CDR3 DNA: TGTGCCACTAAGGGTTCTCTCGAGCAGTACTTC
CDR3 protein: CATKGSLEQYF

V gene: TRBV5-6
D gene: TRBD1
clone size: -
J gene: TRBJ2-7
CDR3 DNA: TGTGCCAGCAGCTTTTTCGAAACAGGGGGCGTCGGGCAGTACTTC
CDR3 protein: CASSFFETGGVGQYF

V gene: TRBV29-1
D gene: TRBD1
clone size: -
J gene: TRBJ1-1
CDR3 DNA: TGCAGCCCGGACCCGGGACAGGGATTATCTGAAGCTTTCTTT
CDR3 protein: CSPDPGQGLSEAFF

V gene: TRBV10-3
D gene: -
clone size: few
J gene: TRBJ2-1
CDR3 DNA: TGTGCCATCAGTGAGGGCAGATACAATGAGCAGTTCTTC
CDR3 protein: CAISEGRYNEQFF

V gene: TRBV28
D gene: -
clone size: -
J gene: TRBJ1-5
CDR3 DNA: TGTGCCAGCAGTTTAGCTGGCAATCAGCCCCAGCATTTT
CDR3 protein: CASSLAGNQPQHF

V gene: TRBV2
D gene: -
clone size: -
J gene: TRBJ2-3
CDR3 DNA: TGTGCCAGTCACAGGGTCGGCACAGATACGCAGTATTTT
CDR3 protein: CASHRVGTDTQYF

V gene: TRBV21-1
D gene: -
clone size: -
J gene: TRBJ2-7
CDR3 DNA: TGTGCCAGCAGCAAAGAGGGAGTCAGGAGTTACGAGCAGTACTTC
CDR3 protein: CASSKEGVRSYEQYF

V gene: TRBV7-6
D gene: TRBD1
clone size: -
J gene: TRBJ2-3
CDR3 DNA: TGTGCCAGCAGCCATCTCCTCAGGGACAGGGGAGCAGATACGCAGTATTTT
CDR3 protein: CASSHLLRDRGADTQYF

V gene: TRBV1
D gene: -
clone size: -
J gene: TRBJ1-5
CDR3 DNA: TGCACCAGCAGCCCCAAGATCGGCCATAGCAATCAGCCCCAGCATTTT
CDR3 protein: CTSSPKIGHSNQPQHF

V gene: TRBV18
D gene: -
clone size: many
J gene: TRBJ2-7
CDR3 DNA: TGTGCCAGCTCACCGAACGCCCCCCAAAACAGGGGACTTACCTACGAGCAGTACTTC
CDR3 protein: CASSPNAPQNRGLTYEQYF

V gene: TRBV21-1
D gene: -
clone size: -
J gene: TRBJ2-7
CDR3 DNA: TGTGCCAGCAGCAAAGCTCCAGGGCCCCTCCTCTTGAAGTACTTC
CDR3 protein: CASSKAPGPLLLKYF

V gene: TRBV3-1/TRBV3-2
D gene: -
clone size: -
J gene: TRBJ2-7
CDR3 DNA: TGTGCCAGCAGCGAAGGGTACGAGCAGTACTTC
CDR3 protein: CASSEGYEQYF

V gene: TRBV28
D gene: -
clone size: -
J gene: TRBJ1-2
CDR3 DNA: TGTGCCAGCAGTGCCGGGACCGGCTATGGCTACACCTTC
CDR3 protein: CASSAGTGYGYTF

V gene: TRBV10-3
D gene: -
clone size: -
J gene: TRBJ1-1
CDR3 DNA: TGTGCCATCAGTGCAGAGAACACTGAAGCTTTCTTT
CDR3 protein: CAISAENTEAFF

V gene: TRBV6-2/TRBV6-3
D gene: -
clone size: -
J gene: TRBJ2-7
CDR3 DNA: TGTGCCAGCAGTCCCTACCCCAAGGGCGGAGGGGCCTACGAGCAGTACTTC
CDR3 protein: CASSPYPKGGGAYEQYF

V gene: TRBV18
D gene: -
clone size: -
J gene: TRBJ1-6
CDR3 DNA: TGTGCCAGCTCACCCCAGGGCTCCTATAATTCACCCCTCCACTTT
CDR3 protein: CASSPQGSYNSPLHF

V gene: TRBV11-3
D gene: TRBD1
clone size: -
J gene: TRBJ2-7
CDR3 DNA: TGTGCAGCAGCTTTACCAACAGACAGGGCGGCGAATTGCGAGCAGTACTTC
CDR3 protein: CAAALPTDRAANCEQYF

V gene: TRBV19
D gene: TRBD1
clone size: -
J gene: TRBJ2-4
CDR3 DNA: TGTGCCACCCTGGGGCAGGGGGCGTACATTCAGTACTTC
CDR3 protein: CATLGQGAYIQYF

V gene: TRBV29-1
D gene: -
clone size: -
J gene: TRBJ2-1
CDR3 DNA: TGCAGCGTTGGGGACTCACACTACAATGAGCAGTTCTTC
CDR3 protein: CSVGDSHYNEQFF

V gene: TRBV5-1
D gene: -
clone size: -
J gene: TRBJ1-1
CDR3 DNA: TGCGCCAGCAAAAGACAGGCCAACACTGAAGCTTTCTTT
CDR3 protein: CASKRQANTEAFF

V gene: TRBV19
D gene: -
clone size: -
J gene: TRBJ1-3
CDR3 DNA: TGTGCCAGTAGGGTACTGGGTGGAAACACCATATATTTT
CDR3 protein: CASRVLGGNTIYF

V gene: TRBV6-5
D gene: TRBD1
clone size: -
J gene: TRBJ2-5
CDR3 DNA: TGTGCCAGCAGCCCCGACAGGGATATGGAGACCCAGTACTTC
CDR3 protein: CASSPDRDMETQYF

V gene: TRBV5-6
D gene: -
clone size: -
J gene: TRBJ2-1
CDR3 DNA: TGTGCCAGCAGCTTTGGGACAAGTTACAATGAGCAGTTCTTC
CDR3 protein: CASSFGTSYNEQFF

V gene: TRBV13
D gene: -
clone size: -
J gene: TRBJ1-1
CDR3 DNA: TGTGCCAGCAGCGCTAGGGGTATGAACACTGAAGCTTTCTTT
CDR3 protein: CASSARGMNTEAFF

V gene: TRBV6-1
D gene: -
clone size: few
J gene: TRBJ1-1
CDR3 DNA: TGTGCCAGCAGTGAAATCGGGCACCCGTGGGCTTTCTTT
CDR3 protein: CASSEIGHPWAFF

V gene: TRBV9
D gene: -
clone size: -
J gene: TRBJ2-7
CDR3 DNA: TGTGCCAGCAGCGTAGGATTTGACCCGGACGAGAAAGAGCAGTACTTC
CDR3 protein: CASSVGFDPDEKEQYF

V gene: TRBV6-5
D gene: -
clone size: -
J gene: TRBJ2-5
CDR3 DNA: TGTGCCAGCAGTTACTCGGGGCGTCCGCAAGAGACCCAGTACTTC
CDR3 protein: CASSYSGRPQETQYF

V gene: TRBV2
D gene: -
clone size: few
J gene: TRBJ2-5
CDR3 DNA: TGTGCCAGCAGTGGACCGGGGGCGGAGACCCAGTACTTC
CDR3 protein: CASSGPGAETQYF

V gene: TRBV28
D gene: -
clone size: once
J gene: TRBJ1-3
CDR3 DNA: TGTGCCAGCAGTAAAGGGGCCAGCTCTGGAAACACCATATATTTT
CDR3 protein: CASSKGASSGNTIYF

V gene: TRBV28
D gene: TRBD1
clone size: once
J gene: TRBJ1-1
CDR3 DNA: TGTGCCAGCAGTTCCCACAGGGGGCTGGTGACTGAAGCTTTCTTT
CDR3 protein: CASSSHRGLVTEAFF